This T cell receptor beta chain came from a study of spatial heterogeneity in lung cancer. Using its own MiXCR run on the 5' RACE reads, TCRdb lists one record per CDR3 protein. Of around 70,000 distinct CDR3 sequences detected, roughly 8.9% appear once; the ten largest clones hold roughly 1.8%. The time point is: blood at routine non-recurrence follow-up after resection. Germline-derived CDR1 and CDR2 are LGHDT and YNNKEL (reference sequence). V dropped 1 base and J dropped 2 bases, with 9 bases sitting between them. This CDR3 contains 14 residues. This clonotype has at least ten counts. V usage is TRBV3-1 and J usage is TRBJ2-7; the D is unclear. The source was PBMCs, collected at follow-up. The clonotype comes from a female donor with early-stage non-small cell lung cancer. For the CDR3, the DNA is TGTGCCAGCAGCCAAGTGGACGGAACCTACGAGCAGTACTTC. It translates to CASSQVDGTYEQYF.